These T cell receptor beta chains were read from a single sample in a study of PD-1 blockade in classical Hodgkin lymphoma. Sequenced by immunoSEQ multiplex PCR; TCRdb stores in-frame clones only, minus some. The table has approximately 27,000 clones, 80% to 90% seen once. The material sequenced was CD4+ T cells from blood. These receptor sequences come from a human donor with classical Hodgkin lymphoma. Both conserved end residues are part of each CDR3. D genes are given only for firm matches. Some rows mark clone size as missing; the rest say once, few, many or name a class of expanded clone.

j_gene: TRBJ1-1
d_gene: NA
abundance: NA
len: 12
v_gene: TRBV18
CDR3aa: CASRPGDNEAFF
CDR3nt: TGTGCCAGCCGCCCAGGGGACAATGAAGCTTTCTTT

j_gene: TRBJ2-7
d_gene: NA
abundance: NA
len: 15
v_gene: TRBV28
CDR3aa: CASTLSGTGVYEQYF
CDR3nt: TGTGCCAGCACCCTATCCGGGACGGGAGTCTACGAGCAGTACTTC

j_gene: TRBJ2-1
d_gene: NA
abundance: NA
len: 12
v_gene: TRBV5-1
CDR3aa: CASSFSYNEQFF
CDR3nt: TGCGCCAGCAGCTTCAGCTACAATGAGCAGTTCTTC

j_gene: TRBJ1-5
d_gene: NA
abundance: NA
len: 13
v_gene: TRBV7-2
CDR3aa: CASGPNSNQPQHF
CDR3nt: TGTGCCAGCGGACCCAATAGCAATCAGCCCCAGCATTTT

j_gene: TRBJ2-1
d_gene: TRBD2
abundance: NA
len: 15
v_gene: TRBV2
CDR3aa: CASSEGIAGGNEQFF
CDR3nt: TGTGCCAGCAGTGAGGGAATAGCGGGGGGCAATGAGCAGTTCTTC

j_gene: TRBJ2-5
d_gene: TRBD2
abundance: NA
len: 16
v_gene: TRBV14
CDR3aa: CASTTYGTSGQETQYF
CDR3nt: TGTGCCAGCACCACCTACGGGACTAGCGGACAAGAGACCCAGTACTTC

j_gene: TRBJ2-3
d_gene: NA
abundance: NA
len: 16
v_gene: TRBV4-3
CDR3aa: CASSQDLGEGADTQYF
CDR3nt: TGCGCCAGCAGCCAAGATTTGGGCGAAGGCGCAGATACGCAGTATTTT

j_gene: TRBJ2-7
d_gene: TRBD2
abundance: once
len: 12
v_gene: TRBV6-4
CDR3aa: CAGAGLVCEQYF
CDR3nt: TGTGCCGGGGCGGGACTAGTCTGCGAGCAGTACTTC

j_gene: TRBJ1-4
d_gene: NA
abundance: NA
len: 15
v_gene: TRBV9
CDR3aa: CASSGGSGTNEKLFF
CDR3nt: TGTGCCAGCAGCGGGGGGTCGGGAACTAATGAAAAACTGTTTTTT

j_gene: TRBJ2-7
d_gene: TRBD1
abundance: NA
len: 14
v_gene: TRBV6-6
CDR3aa: CASSPDRATYEQYF
CDR3nt: TGTGCCAGCAGCCCGGACAGGGCGACCTACGAGCAGTACTTC

j_gene: TRBJ1-5
d_gene: NA
abundance: NA
len: 12
v_gene: TRBV7-3
CDR3aa: CASSLSNQPQHF
CDR3nt: TGTGCCAGCAGCTTATCGAATCAGCCCCAGCATTTT

j_gene: TRBJ1-5
d_gene: NA
abundance: NA
len: 14
v_gene: TRBV7-9
CDR3aa: CASSLAAIDQPQHF
CDR3nt: TGTGCCAGCAGCTTAGCCGCAATAGATCAGCCCCAGCATTTT

j_gene: TRBJ2-5
d_gene: NA
abundance: NA
len: 13
v_gene: TRBV18
CDR3aa: CASSRGTEETQYF
CDR3nt: TGTGCCAGCTCGCGGGGGACAGAAGAGACCCAGTACTTC

j_gene: TRBJ1-1
d_gene: TRBD1
abundance: few
len: 13
v_gene: TRBV19
CDR3aa: CASSSQGAAEAFF
CDR3nt: TGTGCCAGTAGTAGTCAGGGGGCGGCTGAAGCTTTCTTT

j_gene: TRBJ2-1
d_gene: NA
abundance: NA
len: 15
v_gene: TRBV6-1
CDR3aa: CASTGGDSQIREQFF
CDR3nt: TGTGCCAGCACCGGAGGGGACAGCCAAATTAGGGAGCAGTTCTTC

j_gene: TRBJ1-1
d_gene: NA
abundance: NA
len: 14
v_gene: TRBV28
CDR3aa: CASSNQGEDTEAFF
CDR3nt: TGTGCCAGCAGTAACCAAGGGGAGGACACTGAAGCTTTCTTT

j_gene: TRBJ2-7
d_gene: TRBD1
abundance: NA
len: 14
v_gene: TRBV28
CDR3aa: CASRLPGQPYEQYF
CDR3nt: TGTGCCAGCAGACTGCCGGGACAGCCCTACGAGCAGTACTTC